The sequence of this T cell receptor (beta chain) was determined in a study of Graves' ophthalmopathy and Graves' hyperthyroidism. Hyperthyroidism patients, all newly diagnosed, had under 2 months' duration and ages of 18 to 65. Additional autoimmune diseases, uncontrolled infections, pregnancy or lactation disqualified patients. Clinical symptoms, serum thyroxine, TRAb, thyroid ultrasound and orbital computed tomography were relied on for diagnosis. CDR1 MNHNS and CDR2 SASEGT come from the germline V gene. This CDR3 region has 12 residues. Amplification targeted the TCR beta CDR3 regions, with RNA transcripts as the source material. Investigators did first-round RT-PCR with HTBI primers, then second-round multiplex PCR. TCRdb passed the multiplex PCR reads through MiXCR, listing each CDR3 protein once. The sample has 35,000 to 50,000 distinct CDR3 sequences; roughly 50% are singletons. Regarding this clonotype: The antigen remains unidentified. This is likely a read error, given that the CDR3 carries no conserved phenylalanine or tryptophan at its end.

Broader study findings: Thyroid clonotypes that were expanded above 0.001 frequency mostly also appeared in blood.

The sequence derives from an adult woman with stable Graves' hyperthyroidism. J is TRBJ2-7 and V is TRBV6-1; D may match TRBD1 or TRBD2 (5 bases each). Sequencing used peripheral blood. For the CDR3, the DNA is TGCGCCAGCAGTTTGGTGGGGGTCGAGCAGTACCTC. Its protein product is CASSLVGVEQYL.